Listed below are T cell receptor beta chains from one sample, sequenced in a study of blood T cells in healthy people across ages. TCRdb independently ran MiXCR on the 5' RACE reads; one entry per CDR3 protein. The repertoire consists of 650,000 to 950,000 distinct CDR3 sequences, with around 45% occurring once and the leading ten covering roughly 19%. Sequenced input: blood. All receptors derive from a man between 60 and 75 years old in good health. Both conserved end residues are part of each CDR3. Fields, in order: D gene, V gene, CDR3 length, clone size, J gene, CDR3 protein, CDR3 DNA. The D gene is left open where the match is weak. Not every row has a clone size; where given, it reads once, few, many or a size class.

D gene: TRBD2; V gene: TRBV20-1; CDR3 length: 14; clone size: .; J gene: TRBJ2-7; CDR3 protein: CSAALSGGAYEQYF; CDR3 DNA: TGCAGTGCTGCCTTAAGCGGGGGGGCCTACGAGCAGTACTTC
D gene: TRBD2; V gene: TRBV18; CDR3 length: 15; clone size: .; J gene: TRBJ2-1; CDR3 protein: CASTISGGPLNEQFF; CDR3 DNA: TGTGCCAGCACCATTAGCGGGGGCCCCCTCAATGAGCAGTTCTTC
D gene: .; V gene: TRBV25-1; CDR3 length: 16; clone size: .; J gene: TRBJ2-7; CDR3 protein: CASSDGVGVFTYEQYF; CDR3 DNA: TGTGCCAGCAGTGACGGTGTGGGGGTCTTTACCTACGAGCAGTACTTC
D gene: .; V gene: TRBV6-1; CDR3 length: 15; clone size: .; J gene: TRBJ2-7; CDR3 protein: CASSEEAVANYEQYF; CDR3 DNA: TGTGCCAGCAGTGAGGAAGCGGTCGCGAACTACGAGCAGTACTTC
D gene: TRBD1; V gene: TRBV9; CDR3 length: 15; clone size: .; J gene: TRBJ1-4; CDR3 protein: CASSVGDRVYEKLFF; CDR3 DNA: TGTGCCAGCAGCGTAGGAGACAGGGTGTATGAAAAACTGTTTTTT
D gene: .; V gene: TRBV4-3; CDR3 length: 13; clone size: many; J gene: TRBJ2-1; CDR3 protein: CASSQDVGAEQFF; CDR3 DNA: TGCGCCAGCAGCCAAGATGTGGGGGCTGAGCAGTTCTTC
D gene: TRBD1; V gene: TRBV7-2; CDR3 length: 16; clone size: few; J gene: TRBJ2-7; CDR3 protein: CASSPAQGAISYEQYF; CDR3 DNA: TGTGCCAGCAGCCCGGCACAGGGGGCGATCTCCTACGAGCAGTACTTC
D gene: .; V gene: TRBV20-1; CDR3 length: 16; clone size: .; J gene: TRBJ2-5; CDR3 protein: CSATKVFAPYQETQYF; CDR3 DNA: TGCAGTGCTACCAAAGTCTTTGCCCCGTACCAAGAGACCCAGTACTTC
D gene: TRBD1; V gene: TRBV20-1; CDR3 length: 14; clone size: few; J gene: TRBJ2-7; CDR3 protein: CSASPGQGANEQYF; CDR3 DNA: TGCAGTGCTAGTCCGGGACAGGGGGCCAACGAGCAGTACTTC
D gene: TRBD1; V gene: TRBV2; CDR3 length: 14; clone size: many; J gene: TRBJ2-7; CDR3 protein: CASSLGQATYEQYF; CDR3 DNA: TGTGCCAGCAGTTTGGGACAGGCGACCTACGAGCAGTACTTC
D gene: .; V gene: TRBV6-2/TRBV6-3; CDR3 length: 12; clone size: few; J gene: TRBJ1-2; CDR3 protein: CASSPRTYGYTF; CDR3 DNA: TGTGCCAGCAGCCCACGAACCTATGGCTACACCTTC
D gene: .; V gene: TRBV14; CDR3 length: 12; clone size: many; J gene: TRBJ2-1; CDR3 protein: CASSQDRGTRFF; CDR3 DNA: TGTGCCAGCAGCCAAGATAGAGGAACTAGGTTCTTC
D gene: .; V gene: TRBV6-5; CDR3 length: 14; clone size: few; J gene: TRBJ2-3; CDR3 protein: CASRNRVITDTQYF; CDR3 DNA: TGTGCCAGCAGGAACAGGGTAATCACAGATACGCAGTATTTT
D gene: .; V gene: TRBV20-1; CDR3 length: 13; clone size: .; J gene: TRBJ2-1; CDR3 protein: CSAPPLRGHEQFF; CDR3 DNA: TGCAGTGCTCCTCCCCTGAGGGGCCATGAGCAGTTCTTC
D gene: .; V gene: TRBV30; CDR3 length: 13; clone size: .; J gene: TRBJ1-6; CDR3 protein: CAWKGMGDSPLHF; CDR3 DNA: TGTGCCTGGAAAGGGATGGGTGATTCACCCCTCCACTTT
D gene: TRBD2; V gene: TRBV7-2; CDR3 length: 15; clone size: .; J gene: TRBJ2-3; CDR3 protein: CASSPLGGGSDTQYF; CDR3 DNA: TGTGCCAGCAGCCCATTGGGGGGGGGTTCAGATACGCAGTATTTT
D gene: .; V gene: TRBV4-1; CDR3 length: 13; clone size: .; J gene: TRBJ1-6; CDR3 protein: CASSPRGASPLHF; CDR3 DNA: TGCGCCAGCAGCCCCCGGGGGGCTTCACCCCTCCACTTT
D gene: TRBD2; V gene: TRBV11-2; CDR3 length: 15; clone size: .; J gene: TRBJ2-5; CDR3 protein: CASSPGTSGRVEQYF; CDR3 DNA: TGTGCCAGCAGCCCGGGGACTAGCGGGAGGGTTGAGCAGTACTTC
D gene: TRBD1; V gene: TRBV20-1; CDR3 length: 18; clone size: .; J gene: TRBJ2-1; CDR3 protein: CSARVYRGGDVFHNEQFF; CDR3 DNA: TGCAGTGCTAGAGTATACCGAGGGGGCGATGTTTTCCACAATGAGCAGTTCTTC
D gene: .; V gene: TRBV6-1; CDR3 length: 16; clone size: few; J gene: TRBJ1-6; CDR3 protein: CASSDRPDSYNSPLHF; CDR3 DNA: TGTGCCAGCAGTGACAGACCCGACTCCTATAATTCACCCCTCCACTTT
D gene: .; V gene: TRBV20-1; CDR3 length: 15; clone size: few; J gene: TRBJ2-1; CDR3 protein: CSARNDRGMWNEQFF; CDR3 DNA: TGCAGTGCTAGAAACGACCGGGGGATGTGGAATGAGCAGTTCTTC
D gene: .; V gene: TRBV21-1; CDR3 length: 15; clone size: few; J gene: TRBJ1-2; CDR3 protein: CASSKRGHSSYGYTF; CDR3 DNA: TGTGCCAGCAGCAAAAGGGGGCACAGCTCCTATGGCTACACCTTC
D gene: .; V gene: TRBV27; CDR3 length: 14; clone size: .; J gene: TRBJ2-1; CDR3 protein: CASRASEFYNEQFF; CDR3 DNA: TGTGCCAGCAGAGCGTCGGAGTTTTACAATGAGCAGTTCTTC
D gene: .; V gene: TRBV9; CDR3 length: 15; clone size: .; J gene: TRBJ2-2; CDR3 protein: CASSVIDSNTGELFF; CDR3 DNA: TGTGCCAGCAGCGTAATTGACTCGAACACCGGGGAGCTGTTTTTT
D gene: TRBD2; V gene: TRBV9; CDR3 length: 13; clone size: .; J gene: TRBJ2-1; CDR3 protein: CASSASGDNEQFF; CDR3 DNA: TGTGCCAGCAGCGCCAGCGGGGACAATGAGCAGTTCTTC
D gene: .; V gene: TRBV7-2; CDR3 length: 12; clone size: few; J gene: TRBJ2-7; CDR3 protein: CASSLWGNEQYF; CDR3 DNA: TGTGCCAGCAGTTTATGGGGGAACGAGCAGTACTTC